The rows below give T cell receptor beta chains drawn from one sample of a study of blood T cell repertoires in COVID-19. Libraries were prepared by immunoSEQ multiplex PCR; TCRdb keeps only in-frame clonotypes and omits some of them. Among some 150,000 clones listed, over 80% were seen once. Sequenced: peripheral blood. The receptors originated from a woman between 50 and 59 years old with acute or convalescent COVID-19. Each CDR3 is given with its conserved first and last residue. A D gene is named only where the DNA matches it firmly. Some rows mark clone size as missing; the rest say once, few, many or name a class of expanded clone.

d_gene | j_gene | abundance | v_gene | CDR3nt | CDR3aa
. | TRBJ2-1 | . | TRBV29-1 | TGCAGCGTCCGGGACTTTCCCAATGAGCAGTTCTTC | CSVRDFPNEQFF
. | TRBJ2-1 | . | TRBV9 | TGTGCCAGCAGCGTAGGCACTTACAATGAGCAGTTCTTC | CASSVGTYNEQFF
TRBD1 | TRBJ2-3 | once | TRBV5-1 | TGCGCCAGCAGGTTCGCTCAGGGGGAAGGGACAGATACGCAGTATTTT | CASRFAQGEGTDTQYF
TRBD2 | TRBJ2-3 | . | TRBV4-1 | TGCGCCAGCAGCCAAGCCTCGACGGGACTAGCGGGAGGTGGGCAGTATTTT | CASSQASTGLAGGGQYF
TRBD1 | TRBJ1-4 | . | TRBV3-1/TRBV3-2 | TGTGCCAGCAGCCAAGGGGGACAGGTGGTATGGAATGAAAAACTGTTTTTT | CASSQGGQVVWNEKLFF
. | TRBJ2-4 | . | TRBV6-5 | TGTGCCAGCGCTCGGTTAACTACCAAAAACATTCAGTACTTC | CASARLTTKNIQYF
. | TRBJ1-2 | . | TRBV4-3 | TGCGCCAGCAGCCAAGATCCTAGCAGGGAGGGTAGTGGCTACACCTTC | CASSQDPSREGSGYTF
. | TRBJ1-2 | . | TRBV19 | TGTGCCAGTAGTATCGGAGGGAAGTATGGCTACACCTTC | CASSIGGKYGYTF
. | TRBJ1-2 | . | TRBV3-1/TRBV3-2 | TGTGCCAGCAGCCAGGGGGGCTATGGCTACACCTTC | CASSQGGYGYTF
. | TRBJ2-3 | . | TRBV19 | TGTGCCAGTACTAACACAGATACGCAGTATTTT | CASTNTDTQYF
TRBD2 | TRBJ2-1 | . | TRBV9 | TGTGCCAGCAGCGGGGGTTGGTCTAGCGGGAGAATTAATGAGCAGTTCTTC | CASSGGWSSGRINEQFF
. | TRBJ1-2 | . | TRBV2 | TGTGCCAGCAGTGAACAGGGCCCATCAGACAGCTATGGCTACACCTTC | CASSEQGPSDSYGYTF
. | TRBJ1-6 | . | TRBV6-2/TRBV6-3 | TGTGCCAGCAGTTACTTCGGACTGACTAATTCACCCCTCCACTTT | CASSYFGLTNSPLHF
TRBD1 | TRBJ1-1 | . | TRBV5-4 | TGTGCCAGCAGCTTTGGGACAGGGGTGAACACTGAAGCTTTCTTT | CASSFGTGVNTEAFF
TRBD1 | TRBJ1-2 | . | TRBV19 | TGTGCCAGTAGTATCACCGGGACAGGGGGTGTTGTTGGCTACACCTTC | CASSITGTGGVVGYTF
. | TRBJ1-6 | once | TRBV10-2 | TGCGCCAGCACTGGGCAGCCGAATTCACCCCTCCACTTT | CASTGQPNSPLHF
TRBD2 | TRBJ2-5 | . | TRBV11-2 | TGTGCCAGCAGTCCCGGACTAGGGCAGTACTTC | CASSPGLGQYF
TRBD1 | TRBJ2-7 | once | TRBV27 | TGTGCCAGCAGTCCGGGACAGGGGACCTACGAGCAGTACTTC | CASSPGQGTYEQYF
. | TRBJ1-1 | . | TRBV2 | TGTGCCAGCAGTGAACTCGGACACCAGAACACTGAAGCTTTCTTT | CASSELGHQNTEAFF
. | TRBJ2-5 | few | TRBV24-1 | TGTGCCACCAGTGCCCCCAGGGCAGGGAAAGAGACCCAGTACTTC | CATSAPRAGKETQYF
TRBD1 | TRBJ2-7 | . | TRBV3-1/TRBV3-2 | TGTGCCAGCAGCCGTACCGGGACAGGGGGGAACGAGCAGTACTTC | CASSRTGTGGNEQYF
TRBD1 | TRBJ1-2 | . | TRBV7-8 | TGTGCCAGCAGCTCGCCGGGACAGGGGAGACGTAACTATGGCTACACCTTC | CASSSPGQGRRNYGYTF
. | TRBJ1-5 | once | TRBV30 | TGTGCCTGGAGTGGGCAGAGCAATCAGCCCCAGCATTTT | CAWSGQSNQPQHF
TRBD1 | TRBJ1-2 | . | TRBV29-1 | TGCAGCGTTATGCGGGACAGGGGACGCGGCTACACCTTC | CSVMRDRGRGYTF
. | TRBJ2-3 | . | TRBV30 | TGTGCCTGGAGTGGTGGGGCAGGGTATTACACAGATACGCAGTATTTT | CAWSGGAGYYTDTQYF
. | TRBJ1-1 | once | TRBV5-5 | TGTGCCAGCAGCCGGACAGTAGGTGAAGCTTTCTTT | CASSRTVGEAFF
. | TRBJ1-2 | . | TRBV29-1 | TGCAGCGTCCGACAGGAATACTATGGCTACACCTTC | CSVRQEYYGYTF
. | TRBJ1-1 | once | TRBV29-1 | TGCAGCGCGGGACTTATGAACACTGAAGCTTTCTTT | CSAGLMNTEAFF
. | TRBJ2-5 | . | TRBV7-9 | TGTGCCAGCAGCTTAAAACAGACAAAAGAGACCCAGTACTTC | CASSLKQTKETQYF
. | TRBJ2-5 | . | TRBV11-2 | TGTGCCAGCAGCTTAGATGGGGCAGCCCAAGAGACCCAGTACTTC | CASSLDGAAQETQYF
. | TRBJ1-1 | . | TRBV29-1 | TGCAGCGCCACAGGTCGTGGGGCCGTGAACACTGAAGCTTTCTTT | CSATGRGAVNTEAFF
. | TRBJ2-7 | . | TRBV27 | TGTGCCAGCAGTCCAACCGCGGACGGGTGGGAGGACGAGCAGTACTTC | CASSPTADGWEDEQYF
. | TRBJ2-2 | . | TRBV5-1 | TGCGCCAGCAGCTTACAGGACAGCGTGACCGGGGAGCTGTTTTTT | CASSLQDSVTGELFF
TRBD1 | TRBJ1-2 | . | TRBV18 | TGTGCCAGCTCACCACAAAGGACAGGGTCTAACTATGGCTACACCTTC | CASSPQRTGSNYGYTF
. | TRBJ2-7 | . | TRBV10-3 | TGTGCCATCAGTGGGAGACTTTTGACGGTCGACGAGCAGTACTTC | CAISGRLLTVDEQYF
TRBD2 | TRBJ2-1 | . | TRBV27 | TGTGCCAGCAGTTTATGGGGGGGAGGGGAGCAGTTCTTC | CASSLWGGGEQFF
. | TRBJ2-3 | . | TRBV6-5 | TGTGCCAGCGTCGACACTTCGGATACGCAGTATTTT | CASVDTSDTQYF
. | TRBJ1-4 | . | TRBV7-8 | TGTGCCAGCAGCTTGACTTATGAAAAACTGTTTTTT | CASSLTYEKLFF
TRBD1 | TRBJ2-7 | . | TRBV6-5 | TGTGCCAGCAGTTATCTCGGGACAGGAGGCGAGCAGTACTTC | CASSYLGTGGEQYF
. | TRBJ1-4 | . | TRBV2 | TGTGCCAGCAGTGCTAATCAGGGAACTAATGAAAAACTGTTTTTT | CASSANQGTNEKLFF
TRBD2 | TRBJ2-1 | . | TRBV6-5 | TGTGCCAGCAGCCTTGTGTCGGCGGGAGGTGATGAGCAGTTCTTC | CASSLVSAGGDEQFF
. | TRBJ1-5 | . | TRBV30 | TGTGCCTGGAGTATGGCGGCCCCCGGGAGCAATCAGCCCCAGCATTTT | CAWSMAAPGSNQPQHF
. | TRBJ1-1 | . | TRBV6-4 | TGTGCCAGCAGCCCGACAGGCATGAACACTGAAGCTTTCTTT | CASSPTGMNTEAFF
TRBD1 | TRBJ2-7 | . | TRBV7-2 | TGTGCCAGCAGCCCCGGGACAGTCTACGAGCAGTACTTC | CASSPGTVYEQYF
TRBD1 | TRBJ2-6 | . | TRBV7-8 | TGTGCCAGCAGCTTAGGAGGTCGGACAGGGTACACTGGGGCCAACGTCCTGACTTTC | CASSLGGRTGYTGANVLTF
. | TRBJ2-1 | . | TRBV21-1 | TGTGCCAGCACGGGATGGCTGGGCCCAAATCCGGGACTAGGTACCCTGAGCTCCTACAATGAGCAGTTCTTC | CASTGWLGPNPGLGTLSSYNEQFF
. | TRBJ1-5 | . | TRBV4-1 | TGCGCCAGCAGCCAAGAATGGGGGGGCGTCAGCAATCAGCCCCAGCATTTT | CASSQEWGGVSNQPQHF